These 30 T cell receptor beta chains came from one sample sequenced in a study of T-cell memory formation after mild COVID-19. Via MiXCR, TCRdb re-called the 5' RACE reads, giving one row per CDR3 protein. The sample has under 400,000 distinct CDR3 sequences, 20% to 25% seen once. The material sequenced was PBMCs or a T cell subset sorted from them (not recorded which). The origin of the receptors is an adult woman who had mild COVID-19 (a few samples of this study predate the infection). Cell type and time point are not known.

A few counts support this clonotype. The chain couples TRBV27 to TRBJ2-7; weak D call: TRBD2 (6 bases). CDR3 size: 14 residues. Trimming shortened V by 6 bases and J by 1 base, and 13 bases separated the two germline ends. Germline CDR1 MNHEY, CDR2 SMNVEV (reference sequence). DNA of the CDR3: TGTGCCAGCAGCCTGGGACTCACGTCCTACGAGCAGTACTTC. This translates into CASSLGLTSYEQYF.

This clonotype was counted at least ten times. This chain links TRBV14 with TRBJ2-1; 13 positions match TRBD2. Germline CDR1 reads SGHDN; CDR2 reads FVKESK. The junction had 10 bases not matched to a gene; V was cut back by 5 bases and J by 6 bases. The CDR3 has 17 residues. The CDR3 DNA reads as TGTGCCAGCAGCGATTATTCAGGACTAGCGGGAGTCAATGAGCAGTTCTTC. Its protein is CASSDYSGLAGVNEQFF.

The rearrangement links TRBV5-1 to TRBJ2-7, with 8 bases matching TRBD1. CDR1 and CDR2 (germline): SGHRS, YFSETQ. CDR3 length: 14 amino acids. The V gene end was trimmed by 4 bases and the J gene end by 1 base; junction bases not matched to a gene: 4. The CDR3 nucleotides read TGCGCCAGCAGCCTAGGACAGGGATCCTACGAGCAGTACGTC. As protein: CASSLGQGSYEQYV.

The chain links TRBV7-9 to TRBJ1-2; 10 nucleotides line up with TRBD1. CDR1 SEHNR and CDR2 FQNEAQ come from the germline V gene (reference sequence). V was pared by 4 bases and J by 7 bases, with 9 bases of the junction left unmatched. The CDR3 is 15 amino acids. The CDR3 loop reads CASSSTRQGARGYTF. The CDR3 region has the DNA TGTGCCAGCAGCTCAACCAGACAGGGGGCTCGTGGCTACACCTTC. Filled out from reference TRBV7-9 and TRBJ1-2, the complete variable domain reads DTGVSQNPRHKITKRGQNVTFRCDPISEHNRLYWYRQTLGQGPEFLTYFQNEAQLEKSRLLSDRFSAERPKGSFSTLEIQRTEQGDSAMYLCASSSTRQGARGYTFGSGTRLTVV.

The chain combines TRBV3-1 with TRBJ2-7; D call uncertain. The CDR3 has 14 residues. The germline CDR1 and CDR2 sequences are LGHDT and YNNKEL (reference sequence). V was pared by 0 bases and J by 2 bases, with 8 bases between. This CDR3 reads CASSQDSWAYEQYF. For the CDR3, the DNA is TGTGCCAGCAGCCAAGATTCGTGGGCCTACGAGCAGTACTTC.

The chain couples TRBV9 to TRBJ2-3; the D gene is possibly TRBD1 (5 bases). Trimming shortened V by 0 bases and J by 0 bases, and 14 bases separated the two germline ends. The CDR3 sequence is 17 residues long. Germline lookup yields CDR1 SGDLS and CDR2 YYNGEE. The CDR3 reads CASSVEPRTSSTDTQYF. CDR3 sequence (DNA): TGTGCCAGCAGCGTAGAGCCGAGGACATCTAGCACAGATACGCAGTATTTT.

The table lists this clonotype with a few counts. The chain joins TRBV7-9 to TRBJ2-1; weak D call: TRBD2 (7 bases). The CDR3 totals 16 residues. Germline lookup yields CDR1 SEHNR and CDR2 FQNEAQ (reference sequence). V gave up 4 bases and J gave up 4 bases, with 17 bases separating them. The CDR3 sequence is CASSSQGRGSYNEQFF. In DNA form, the CDR3 reads TGTGCCAGCAGCTCCCAGGGGCGCGGGAGTTACAATGAGCAGTTCTTC. Drawing the rest from reference TRBV7-9 and TRBJ2-1, the complete variable domain is DTGVSQNPRHKITKRGQNVTFRCDPISEHNRLYWYRQTLGQGPEFLTYFQNEAQLEKSRLLSDRFSAERPKGSFSTLEIQRTEQGDSAMYLCASSSQGRGSYNEQFFGPGTRLTVL.

This chain connects TRBV2 to TRBJ2-1; D not certain. Deletions cut 7 bases from V and 7 bases from J, with 11 bases between. Per germline, CDR1 SNHLY and CDR2 FYNNEI. This CDR3 has 12 amino acids. As DNA, the CDR3 is TGTGCCAGCATGGGTGGTCTTAATGAGCAGTTCTTC. Its translation is CASMGGLNEQFF. Full variable domain (remainder filled in from reference TRBV2 and TRBJ2-1): EPEVTQTPSHQVTQMGQEVILRCVPISNHLYFYWYRQILGQKVEFLVSFYNNEISEKSEIFDDQFSVERPDGSNFTLKIRSTKLEDSAMYFCASMGGLNEQFFGPGTRLTVL.

This clonotype appeared a few times. The J gene is TRBJ1-6, the V gene TRBV12-3 or TRBV12-4; 10 bases fit TRBD1. Trimming removed 3 bases from V and 7 bases from J; junction bases left unmatched: 6. This CDR3 is 16 amino acids long. The CDR3 DNA reads TGTGCCAGCAGTTTCGTTTTGGGACAGGGGAATTCACCCCTCCACTTT. This encodes CASSFVLGQGNSPLHF.

The chain combines TRBV4-1 with TRBJ1-1; D may be TRBD1 (5 bases). The CDR3 consists of 17 residues. Germline CDR1 MGHRA, CDR2 YSYEKL. The V end was cut by 0 bases, the J end by 0 bases, with 14 bases between. CDR3 nucleotides: TGCGCCAGCAGCCAAGATCCGGGGGGACGGTTGAACACTGAAGCTTTCTTT. It translates to CASSQDPGGRLNTEAFF.

This chain joins TRBV13 and TRBJ1-1, with D unresolved. V shed 1 base and J shed 2 bases, with 11 bases lying between them. This CDR3 spans 15 amino acids. The germline gives CDR1 PRHDT, CDR2 FYEKMQ (reference sequence). As DNA, the CDR3 is TGTGCCAGCAGCTTAGAACCCAGGTTAAACACTGAAGCTTTCTTT. It translates to CASSLEPRLNTEAFF.

The chain has TRBV20-1 and TRBJ2-7, with D possibly matching TRBD2 (5 bases). Germline V CDR1 and CDR2: DFQATT, SNEGSKA (reference sequence). The CDR3 runs 12 residues. The V and J ends lost 6 bases and 1 base respectively, with 10 bases between them. The CDR3 here is CSARWESYEQYF. The CDR3 nucleotides are TGCAGTGCCCGGTGGGAGTCCTACGAGCAGTACTTC.

The rearrangement joins TRBV20-1 to TRBJ2-3; TRBD2 matches 9 bases. The length of the CDR3 is 14 residues. The germline CDR1 and CDR2 sequences are DFQATT and SNEGSKA (reference sequence). V was clipped by 6 bases and J by 3 bases; unmatched bases: 7. The CDR3 DNA reads TGCAGTGCCAGTAGCGGGAGCCTTACAGATACGCAGTATTTT. Residues: CSASSGSLTDTQYF.

The V call is TRBV7-9, the J call TRBJ1-1; TRBD1 aligns across 10 bases. V was clipped by 2 bases and J by 6 bases; unmatched bases: 9. The CDR3 covers 16 residues. In germline, CDR1 is SEHNR, CDR2 FQNEAQ (reference sequence). Here the CDR3 DNA reads TGTGCCAGCAGCTTATGGCGGGACAGGGGTGAGTCTGAAGCTTTCTTT. Amino acids: CASSLWRDRGESEAFF.

The J gene is TRBJ2-7, the V gene TRBV10-3, with 8 bases fitting TRBD1. Germline V gene sequence: CDR1 ENHRY, CDR2 SYGVKD. Trimming at V came to 10 bases and at J to 2 bases, leaving 13 bases not matched to a gene. The CDR3 has 15 residues. This CDR3 is CATLTGQGLTYEQYF. The CDR3 DNA sequence: TGTGCCACCCTGACTGGACAGGGTCTGACCTACGAGCAGTACTTC.

The chain is built from TRBV6-6 and TRBJ1-1; 10 positions agree with TRBD1. The germline gives CDR1 MNHNY, CDR2 SVGAGI (reference sequence). V gave up 4 bases and J gave up 3 bases; unmatched junction bases: 2. This CDR3 has 14 amino acids. This CDR3 is CASSLTGGYTEAFF. The CDR3 region has the DNA TGTGCCAGCAGTTTGACAGGGGGCTACACTGAAGCTTTCTTT.

In regard to this clonotype: One junction end does not reproduce the germline sequence, and a read error may be involved. The chain uses TRBV15 and TRBJ2-7; TRBD1 agrees at 7 bases. The CDR3 covers 15 residues. Germline CDR1 LNHNV, CDR2 YYDKDF (reference sequence). The CDR3 DNA follows: TGTGCCACCAGCGGAGAACAGGGGCTACTATACGAGCAGTACTTC. Translation gives CATSGEQGLLYEQYF.

In this sample, this clonotype turned up a few times. V gene TRBV20-1 combines with J gene TRBJ2-3; 11 positions agree with TRBD2. The CDR3 totals 15 residues. V lost 5 bases and J lost 3; bases outside the gene matches: 7. Germline V gene data show CDR1 as DFQATT and CDR2 as SNEGSKA (reference sequence). CDR3 DNA: TGCAGTGCTCAGACTAGCGGGGTTGGAACAGATACGCAGTATTTT. It yields the protein CSAQTSGVGTDTQYF.

This chain links TRBV6-6 with TRBJ2-2; 9 nucleotides match TRBD2. CDR3 length equals 17 residues. V was clipped by 1 base and J by 6 bases; unmatched bases: 9. The germline CDR1 and CDR2 sequences are MNHNY and SVGAGI (reference sequence). The CDR3 DNA sequence: TGTGCCAGCAGTTACTTCGCCGGGACTAGCCAGGCCGGGGAGCTGTTTTTT. Translation gives CASSYFAGTSQAGELFF.

The chain recombines TRBV7-2 with TRBJ2-3, with D unclear. Between the trimmed V and J ends, which lost 1 base and 0 bases, there was a span of 8 bases. The CDR3 is 15 amino acids. Germline V lookup: CDR1 SGHTA, CDR2 FQGNSA. This chain's CDR3 is CASSLGSFSTDTQYF. For the CDR3, the DNA is TGTGCCAGCAGCTTAGGTAGCTTTAGCACAGATACGCAGTATTTT.

This clonotype was seen a handful of times. The rearrangement uses TRBV7-9 and TRBJ2-2, with D perhaps matching TRBD2 (6 bases). CDR3 length: 16 residues. Germline CDR1 SEHNR, CDR2 FQNEAQ (reference sequence). V was trimmed by 1 base and J by 1 base, leaving 10 bases between them. The CDR3 DNA is TGTGCCAGCAGCTTAGGTGTTAGCGGGAACACCGGGGAGCTGTTTTTT. It is translated as CASSLGVSGNTGELFF. Supplemented by reference TRBV7-9 and TRBJ2-2, the full variable domain reads DTGVSQNPRHKITKRGQNVTFRCDPISEHNRLYWYRQTLGQGPEFLTYFQNEAQLEKSRLLSDRFSAERPKGSFSTLEIQRTEQGDSAMYLCASSLGVSGNTGELFFGEGSRLTVL.

This clonotype turned up a few times. The J gene is TRBJ2-5, the V gene TRBV29-1; perhaps TRBD2 as D (5 bases). Germline lookup yields CDR1 SQVTM and CDR2 ANQGSEA. The CDR3 totals 13 residues. The ends were cut back, 7 bases at V and 5 bases at J, with 17 bases in the middle. CDR3 residues: CSGEPEGDETQYF. As DNA, the CDR3 is TGCAGCGGTGAGCCCGAGGGCGACGAGACCCAGTACTTC.

J is TRBJ1-2 and V is TRBV11-3, with 8 bases matching TRBD1. Looked up from germline, CDR1 is SGHNT and CDR2 is YENEEA. The V segment lost 5 bases and the J segment 0 bases; nucleotides outside the gene matches: 8. The CDR3 spans 16 residues. The CDR3 here is CASSPRQGRANYGYTF. The DNA for the CDR3 is TGTGCCAGCAGCCCCCGACAGGGGAGAGCTAACTATGGCTACACCTTC.

There are a few counts of this clonotype. This chain connects TRBV24-1 to TRBJ1-5; 9 bases fit TRBD1. From germline, CDR1 is KGHDR and CDR2 SFDVKD. The CDR3 covers 16 residues. V gave up 5 bases and J gave up 0 bases; unmatched junction bases: 4. This CDR3 reads CATSADRGYSNQPQHF. CDR3 in DNA: TGTGCCACCAGTGCGGACAGGGGTTATAGCAATCAGCCCCAGCATTTT.

The chain couples TRBV24-1 to TRBJ1-1; no clear D gene. The V and J ends lost 4 bases and 1 base respectively, with 18 bases between them. This CDR3 contains 17 residues. CDR1 KGHDR and CDR2 SFDVKD come from the germline V gene. CDR3 sequence: CATSEPLREAANTEAFF. CDR3 nucleotide sequence: TGTGCCACCAGTGAACCCTTGAGAGAGGCGGCGAACACTGAAGCTTTCTTT.

The rearrangement uses TRBV28 and TRBJ1-1; 7 positions agree with TRBD1. J lost 7 bases, V lost 6 bases, and 2 bases had no gene match. The CDR3 has 11 amino acids. Per the germline V gene, CDR1 is MDHEN and CDR2 is SYDVKM. The CDR3 bases are TGTGCCAGCAGAGGGACAGTTGAAGCTTTCTTT. It is translated as CASRGTVEAFF.

This clonotype was found a few times. The rearrangement uses TRBV11-3 and TRBJ2-1, with D possibly TRBD2 on 6 matching bases. V shed 5 bases and J shed 7 bases, with 15 bases lying between them. CDR1 SGHNT and CDR2 YENEEA come from the germline V gene. This CDR3 is 14 amino acids long. The CDR3 region has the DNA TGTGCCAGCAGCGCTGTAGGAGGGCGGAATGAGCAGTTCTTC. Its translation is CASSAVGGRNEQFF.

The chain is built from TRBV29-1 and TRBJ2-1; D is unresolved. CDR3 length equals 13 residues. V was shortened by 4 bases and J by 8 bases, with 15 bases between the two germline ends. Germline CDR1 reads SQVTM; CDR2 reads ANQGSEA. CDR3 bases: TGCAGCGTTGTAGAGGCCTCCGGACATGAGCAGTTCTTC. Translating gives CSVVEASGHEQFF.

The chain employs TRBV7-2 and TRBJ1-6, with TRBD1 as a possible D gene (6 bases). The germline gives CDR1 SGHTA, CDR2 FQGNSA. V was shortened by 2 bases and J by 7 bases, with 21 bases between the two germline ends. The CDR3 length is 18 residues. The CDR3 coding sequence is TGTGCCAGCAGCTTATACCGAAGCAAGACAGGTGGAAATTCACCCCTCCACTTT. Translating it yields CASSLYRSKTGGNSPLHF. Full variable domain (outside the CDR3, taken from reference TRBV7-2 and TRBJ1-6): GAGVSQSPSNKVTEKGKDVELRCDPISGHTALYWYRQSLGQGLEFLIYFQGNSAPDKSGLPSDRFSAERTGGSVSTLTIQRTQQEDSAVYLCASSLYRSKTGGNSPLHFGNGTRLTVT.

The gene calls are TRBV7-2 and TRBJ2-7; TRBD2 might be the D (6 bases). CDR3 length equals 18 residues. Germline V CDR1 and CDR2: SGHTA, FQGNSA. Trimming removed 3 bases from V and 0 bases from J, with 21 bases in between. The CDR3 loop is CASSFNLLWDLISYEQYF. The CDR3 DNA follows: TGTGCCAGCAGCTTCAACCTATTATGGGACTTAATCTCCTACGAGCAGTACTTC.